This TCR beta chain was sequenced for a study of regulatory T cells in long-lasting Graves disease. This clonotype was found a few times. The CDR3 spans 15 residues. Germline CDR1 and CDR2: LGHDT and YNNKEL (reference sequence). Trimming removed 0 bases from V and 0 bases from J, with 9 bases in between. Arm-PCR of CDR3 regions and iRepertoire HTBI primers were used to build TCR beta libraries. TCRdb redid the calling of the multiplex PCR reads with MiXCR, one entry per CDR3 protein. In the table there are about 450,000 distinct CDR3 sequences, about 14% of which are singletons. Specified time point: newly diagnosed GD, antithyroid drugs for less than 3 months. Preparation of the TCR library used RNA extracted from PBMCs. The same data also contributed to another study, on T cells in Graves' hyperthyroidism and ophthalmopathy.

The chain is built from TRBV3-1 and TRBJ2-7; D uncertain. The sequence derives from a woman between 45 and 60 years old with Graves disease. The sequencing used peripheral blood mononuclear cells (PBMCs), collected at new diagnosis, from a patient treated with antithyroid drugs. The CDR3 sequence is CASSQELATSYEQYF. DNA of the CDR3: TGTGCCAGCAGCCAAGAACTGGCCACCTCCTACGAGCAGTACTTC.